Below are 5 T cell receptor beta chains sequenced from a single sample in a study of blood T cell repertoires in COVID-19. This table comes from immunoSEQ multiplex PCR, and its TCRdb copy is limited to in-frame clones, with some not included. This table holds roughly 90,000 clones, roughly nine tenths found once. Sequenced sample: peripheral blood. These receptors all come from a man aged 50 to 60 with COVID-19, enrolled during active disease.

In this sample, this clone turned up once. The chain couples TRBV6-5 to TRBJ2-5; TRBD1 matches at 9 bases. With 6 bases clipped from V and 6 bases from J, the junction kept 11 bases outside the gene matches. The CDR3 is 15 amino acids. Germline-derived CDR1 and CDR2 are MNHEY and SVGAGI. The CDR3 DNA reads TGTGCCAGCAGCCCCCACGGGACAGGGAAACAGACCCAGTACTTC. This sequence encodes CASSPHGTGKQTQYF.

This sequence joins TRBV19 and TRBJ1-1; D possibly corresponds to TRBD1 (5 bases). V lost 1 base, J lost 0 bases, and 6 bases lay in between. This CDR3 is 14 amino acids long. Per the germline V gene, CDR1 is LNHDA and CDR2 is SQIVND (reference sequence). CDR3 nucleotide sequence: TGTGCCAGTAGTATAGGACAGTTGAACACTGAAGCTTTCTTT. Amino acid sequence: CASSIGQLNTEAFF.

The chain couples TRBV18 to TRBJ2-2, with a weak D call TRBD1 (5 bases). CDR3 length: 15 residues. V lost 2 bases to trimming and J lost 6 bases, with 13 bases between them. CDR1 and CDR2 (germline): KGHSH, LQKENI. The CDR3, as DNA: TGTGCCAGCTCACCAGCGTCCAGGGTGGCCGGGGAGCTGTTTTTT. It translates to CASSPASRVAGELFF. The entire variable domain, with the rest obtained from reference TRBV18 and TRBJ2-2, is as follows: NAGVMQNPRHLVRRRGQEARLRCSPMKGHSHVYWYRQLPEEGLKFMVYLQKENIIDESGMPKERFSAEFPKEGPSILRIQQVVRGDSAAYFCASSPASRVAGELFFGEGSRLTVL.

This clone was found once. The chain has TRBV20-1 and TRBJ1-5, with TRBD1 identical over 7 bases. CDR1 DFQATT and CDR2 SNEGSKA come from the germline V gene (reference sequence). This CDR3 spans 15 amino acids. The V and J ends lost 3 bases and 2 bases, in that order; junction bases with no gene match: 7. Here the CDR3 reads CSASKGARGNQPQHF. CDR3 DNA sequence: TGCAGTGCTAGTAAGGGGGCGAGGGGCAATCAGCCCCAGCATTTT.

This chain links TRBV19 with TRBJ2-5; D gene uncertain. The CDR3 spans 17 residues. CDR1 is LNHDA, CDR2 SQIVND, per germline (reference sequence). The V end was cut by 1 base, the J end by 0 bases, with 15 bases between. Here the CDR3 reads CASSIVPSKSYQETQYF. The CDR3 coding sequence is TGTGCCAGTAGTATAGTTCCTTCTAAATCGTACCAAGAGACCCAGTACTTC.